This is a list of T cell receptor beta chains from one sample in a study of blood T cells in healthy people across ages. MiXCR, applied by TCRdb to the 5' RACE reads, yields one record per CDR3 protein. This table has about 1.7 million distinct CDR3 sequences, 28% appearing once. Sequenced sample: blood. The receptor set was obtained from a woman aged 25 to 39 in good health. Both conserved end residues are part of each CDR3. A D gene is named only where the DNA matches it firmly. Size is stated for part of the rows, as once, few or many counts, or as a class when the clone is expanded.

V,size,J,D,CDR3,DNA
TRBV24-1,few,TRBJ2-1,TRBD2,CATMGSGSNDEQFF,TGTGCCACCATGGGGAGCGGGAGTAACGATGAGCAGTTCTTC
TRBV5-4,few,TRBJ2-7,.,CASSFSAGFEQYF,TGTGCCAGCAGCTTCTCGGCCGGGTTCGAGCAGTACTTC
TRBV5-1,few,TRBJ2-3,.,CASSLFFLGVDTQYF,TGCGCCAGCAGCTTGTTTTTCCTAGGGGTAGATACGCAGTATTTT
TRBV7-9,many,TRBJ1-2,.,CASSSIRGLYGYTF,TGCGCCAGCAGCTCAATCCGGGGACTCTATGGCTACACCTTC
TRBV29-1,many,TRBJ2-1,.,CSVVPNYVEQFF,TGCAGCGTTGTTCCCAACTACGTTGAGCAGTTCTTC
TRBV7-2,few,TRBJ2-3,.,CASSFAGPDTQYF,TGTGCCAGCAGCTTTGCGGGACCGGATACGCAGTATTTT
TRBV10-3,.,TRBJ1-2,TRBD1,CAITDPGTGGDGYTF,TGTGCCATCACCGACCCCGGGACAGGGGGCGACGGCTACACCTTC
TRBV4-3,many,TRBJ2-7,TRBD2,CASSQDVAGGYEQYF,TGCGCCAGCAGCCAAGATGTAGCGGGAGGATACGAGCAGTACTTC
TRBV2,.,TRBJ1-5,.,CASSEALGGKGNQPQHF,TGTGCCAGCAGTGAAGCGCTTGGGGGGAAAGGCAATCAGCCCCAGCATTTT
TRBV4-3,few,TRBJ2-1,TRBD2,CASSRETSGRNEQFF,TGCGCCAGCAGCCGAGAGACTAGCGGAAGAAATGAGCAGTTCTTC
TRBV20-1,few,TRBJ2-3,TRBD2,CSVAPSGGATDTQYF,TGCAGTGTCGCGCCTAGCGGGGGGGCCACAGATACGCAGTATTTT
TRBV7-2,.,TRBJ1-1,TRBD1,CASYPGQGQNTEAFF,TGTGCCAGCTATCCGGGACAGGGGCAGAACACTGAAGCTTTCTTT
TRBV29-1,few,TRBJ2-2,.,CSAVGLNTGELFF,TGCAGCGCCGTAGGGTTGAACACCGGGGAGCTGTTTTTT
TRBV7-2,few,TRBJ1-1,TRBD1,CASSQRGQGVTEAFF,TGTGCCAGCAGCCAGCGAGGACAGGGGGTTACTGAAGCTTTCTTT
TRBV19,.,TRBJ2-2,TRBD2,CASLTSGLGGTGELFF,TGTGCCAGTCTCACTAGCGGTCTCGGCGGCACCGGGGAGCTGTTTTTT
TRBV20-1,.,TRBJ2-3,TRBD2,CSVWGSGATDTQYF,TGCAGTGTATGGGGGAGCGGGGCCACAGATACGCAGTATTTT
TRBV29-1,many,TRBJ2-3,.,CSVGQRPDTQYF,TGCAGCGTTGGCCAGCGGCCCGATACGCAGTATTTT